In its sample, the clone carrying this T cell receptor beta chain was seen a few times. Its antigen is unknown. The data belong to a study of blood T cells in healthy people across ages. Findings of the study overall: Investigators viewed diversity estimates from one million T cells as underestimates, the study reported.

A second about 7 to 11 cycle PCR used barcoded and J-beta primers. Using its own MiXCR run on the 5' RACE reads, TCRdb lists one record per CDR3 protein. This table has about 800,000 distinct CDR3 sequences, more than 20% appearing once. V was clipped by 5 bases and J by 4 bases; unmatched bases: 2. The CDR3 contains 15 residues. From germline, CDR1 is SGHAT and CDR2 FQNNGV. Samples had at least 7 million PBMCs isolated from them. These data were also reused for a study on T cells of mothers and their children. From that report: Three healthy Caucasian mothers served as donors, and their six children did as well.

The chain carries TRBV11-2 and TRBJ2-2; 12 nucleotides line up with TRBD2. The sample comprised blood. The clonotype originates from a boy between 10 and 17 years old in good health. The CDR3 protein is CASSVLAGGTGELFF. CDR3 nucleotide sequence: TGTGCCAGCAGCGTACTAGCGGGAGGCACCGGGGAGCTGTTTTTT.